The entry below gives a single T cell receptor (beta chain) sequence along with its context. This record belongs to a study of blood T cells in healthy people across ages. The second PCR ran about 7 to 12 cycles with a sample-barcoded 5' primer and J-beta primers. TCRdb re-called the 5' RACE reads with MiXCR, one entry per CDR3 protein. Among about 680,000 distinct CDR3 sequences, about half were seen once, and the ten largest hold roughly 30%. Germline CDR1 reads SQVTM; CDR2 reads ANQGSEA. CDR3 size: 12 residues. The V end lost 4 bases, the J end lost 7 bases, and 12 bases lay between the germline ends.

The clonotype originates from a woman aged 60-70 years in good health. Sequenced material: blood. V is TRBV29-1 and J is TRBJ2-3; possibly TRBD1 or TRBD2 for D (6 bases each). CDR3 in amino acids: CSVGGALNTQYF. CDR3 DNA sequence: TGCAGCGTTGGGGGGGCCCTTAATACGCAGTATTTT.